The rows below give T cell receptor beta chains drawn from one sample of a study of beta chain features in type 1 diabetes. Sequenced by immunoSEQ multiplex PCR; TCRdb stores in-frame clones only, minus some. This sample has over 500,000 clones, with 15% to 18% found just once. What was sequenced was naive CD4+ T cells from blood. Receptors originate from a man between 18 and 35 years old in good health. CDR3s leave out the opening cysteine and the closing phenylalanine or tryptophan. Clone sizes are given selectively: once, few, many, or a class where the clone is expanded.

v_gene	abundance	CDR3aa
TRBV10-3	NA	AIIRRREAETQY
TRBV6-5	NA	ASSYGREGYEQF
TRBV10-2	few	ASREDRGLSLAKNIQY
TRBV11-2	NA	ASSAGTVGYT
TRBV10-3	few	AIRSGQGNTEAF
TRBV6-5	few	ASSYDRADPNEQF
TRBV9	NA	ASSGVGQGLYGYT
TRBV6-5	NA	ASSFRRRNIQY
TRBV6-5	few	ASSYEDTQY
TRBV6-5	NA	ASSYERTTIYGYT
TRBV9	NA	ASSAGTSGSLSYNEQF
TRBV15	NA	ATSSRRTSVNEQF
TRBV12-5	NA	ASGVYGVGSTEAF
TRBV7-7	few	ASSLGPGLFYNEQF
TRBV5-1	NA	ASSLARYNEQF
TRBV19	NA	ASTLTRGNYEQY
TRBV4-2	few	ASSQEAVVTEAF
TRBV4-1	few	ASSQIGVAKNIQY
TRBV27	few	ASSLDRVANYGYT
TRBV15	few	ATSRSTGQGREKLF
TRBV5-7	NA	ASSLAAGSLEQY
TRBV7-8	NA	ASSLAYRGRGTDTQY
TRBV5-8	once	ASSDPGLRVWAF
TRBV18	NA	ASGAGLNTEAF
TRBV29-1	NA	SVDGTGVDGYT
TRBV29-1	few	SVEEVQGRGGYT
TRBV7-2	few	ASSPKGAPASHEQF
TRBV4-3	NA	ASSQEVSGRYADTQY
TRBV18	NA	ASSPAWGAGAGYT
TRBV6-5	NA	ASRPWDTPNIQY
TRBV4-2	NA	ASSEQGPGELF
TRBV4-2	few	ASSQDQRGPYNEQF
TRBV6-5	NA	ASSYSSPGQGYEQY
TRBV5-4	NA	ASSLLAGVNTGELF
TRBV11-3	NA	ASSRTSGALSTDTQY
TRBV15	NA	ATSRGRGGRETQY
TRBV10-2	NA	ASLPRIQGQKNTGELF
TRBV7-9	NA	ASSLVSFPGPSWTEAF
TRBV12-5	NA	ASGFGGNTEAF
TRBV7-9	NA	ASSLRINTGELF
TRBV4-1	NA	ASSQIHNEQF
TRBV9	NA	ASSVSEGTREKLF
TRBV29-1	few	SVGSLDGNTIY
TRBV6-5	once	ASSPGTGLEKLF
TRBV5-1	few	ASSLGHTWDMNTEAF
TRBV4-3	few	ASRGRPETQY
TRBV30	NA	AWRTGGREKLF
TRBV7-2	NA	ASSLSGVSPLH
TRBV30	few	AWSRAGINQPQH
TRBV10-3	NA	AISDNGEQF
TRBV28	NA	ASSPGRGRDGYT
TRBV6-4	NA	ASSEGTEQVGSGANVLT